This is a list of T cell receptor beta chains from one sample in a study of glioma-infiltrating T cells. TCRdb processed the multiplex PCR reads anew with MiXCR; each CDR3 protein has one entry. The data show under 200,000 distinct CDR3 sequences, around 40% seen once. The material sequenced was glioma tissue, nonneoplastic brain tissue, or PBMCs (not recorded which). The receptor source for this set is a human donor with low-grade glioma or glioblastoma, undergoing nonglioma brain surgery, or in good health (not recorded which). Each CDR3 is given with its conserved first and last residue. A D gene is named only where the DNA matches it firmly. Expanded clones get a size class; other rows say once, few or many, or leave the size out.

TRBV2	TRBJ1-5	NA	13	many	TGTGCCAGCACTGATGGGCGGATAAGGCCCCAGCATTTT	CASTDGRIRPQHF
TRBV7-2	TRBJ2-3	NA	14	many	TGTGCCAGCAGCCCACAGAGGCCCACAGATACGCAGTATTTT	CASSPQRPTDTQYF
TRBV28	TRBJ2-7	TRBD2	15	many	TGTGCCAGCAGCCCGTCCGGGACTAGTATATACGAGCAGTACTTC	CASSPSGTSIYEQYF
TRBV6-2/TRBV6-3	TRBJ2-7	NA	13	NA	TGTGCCAGCAGCGTAGGAGGAATAGGCGAGCAGTACTTC	CASSVGGIGEQYF
TRBV7-9	TRBJ2-1	TRBD2	18	NA	TGTGCCAGCAGCTCACCGACTAGCGGGGGTCCTTCCTACAATGAGCAGTTCTTC	CASSSPTSGGPSYNEQFF
TRBV28	TRBJ2-1	TRBD2	12	many	TGTGCCTCTAGCGGGAGCATGGATGAGCAGTTCTTC	CASSGSMDEQFF
TRBV7-2	TRBJ2-3	NA	16	many	TGTGCCAGCAGCTTAGCACGAGATCAGGTCACAGATACGCAGTATTTT	CASSLARDQVTDTQYF
TRBV2	TRBJ2-1	NA	13	NA	TGTGCCATCAGCCAATCTTTGGGGTATCAGCAGTTCTTC	CAISQSLGYQQFF
TRBV12-3/TRBV12-4	TRBJ2-3	TRBD2	13	NA	TGTGCCAGCAGTCCCCCGGGGACTAGCGGCTCGCATTTT	CASSPPGTSGSHF
TRBV28	TRBJ2-1	NA	14	many	TGTGCCAGCAGTTTGACCAGCTCCTACAATGAGCAGTTCTTC	CASSLTSSYNEQFF
TRBV20-1	TRBJ1-1	NA	15	many	TGCAGTGCTAGAGACCCGGGACATATGAACACTGAAGCTTTCTTT	CSARDPGHMNTEAFF
TRBV25-1	TRBJ1-2	NA	14	many	TGTGCCAGCAGTGAAGGGGCCGGGCGAAGCGGCTACACCTTC	CASSEGAGRSGYTF
TRBV14	TRBJ2-1	NA	17	few	TGTGCCAGCAGCCAACTTACCGGATCCAGCTCCTACAATGAGCAGTTCTTC	CASSQLTGSSSYNEQFF
TRBV28	TRBJ1-4	NA	13	NA	TGTGCCAGCAGCCGTGAGCGGAATGAAAAACTGTTTTTT	CASSRERNEKLFF
TRBV12-3/TRBV12-4	TRBJ1-1	NA	11	few	TGTGCCAGCAGTTTTCAACGCGAAGCTTTCTTT	CASSFQREAFF
TRBV15	TRBJ2-7	NA	14	many	TGTGCCACCAGCCTCGGGACGGGGGCCTACGAGCAGTACTTC	CATSLGTGAYEQYF
TRBV3-1	TRBJ2-7	NA	16	NA	TGTGCCAGCAGCCAATTGTGGGGGGGCGCAACCTACGAGAAGTACTTC	CASSQLWGGATYEKYF
TRBV5-6	TRBJ2-5	TRBD1	15	NA	TGTGCCAGCAGCAAGAAACAGGGGGCTATGGAGACCCAGTACTTC	CASSKKQGAMETQYF
TRBV28	TRBJ2-2	NA	14	NA	TGTTCCAGCAGCCCAACTACCAACACCAGGGAGCTGTTTTTT	CSSSPTTNTRELFF
TRBV12-3/TRBV12-4	TRBJ1-1	NA	16	NA	TGTGCCAGCAGAATGGAGACCGGGACCGTCCCTACTGAAGCTTTCTTT	CASRMETGTVPTEAFF
TRBV12-3/TRBV12-4	TRBJ2-7	NA	12	NA	TGTGCCAGCAGTTTGGGGGGAGTTCCACAGTACTTC	CASSLGGVPQYF
TRBV19	TRBJ2-1	NA	11	NA	TGTGCCAGTAGGGTAGGGAATGAGCAGTTCTTC	CASRVGNEQFF